This T cell receptor (beta chain) was identified in a study of vaccination and CD4 T cells after COVID-19. Study context: SARS-CoV-2 was confirmed by nasal swab PCR; disease was mild in some 10, severe in one. In the convalescent cohort, there were six males and four females, two of them Hispanic. Diagnosis preceded the drawing of post-COVID samples by a median approximately 110 days (range 35 to 161).

TCRdb recomputed calls from the PCR reads with MiXCR, one row per CDR3 protein. The repertoire holds roughly 30,000 distinct CDR3 sequences, with around 49% as singletons. The germline gives CDR1 MNHEY, CDR2 SVGAGI. This CDR3 has 15 residues. Trimming took off 2 bases at V and 2 bases at J, with 10 bases between the two ends. Specified time point: late sampling 161 to 241 days after vaccination in a few convalescent patients. Sequenced material: CD4+ T cells from blood, taken about 7 months after SARS-CoV-2 vaccination. The chain links TRBV6-5 to TRBJ2-4; the D gene could be TRBD1 or TRBD2 (5 bases each). The receptor's source is a human donor who had recovered from COVID-19. CDR3 nucleotide sequence: TGTGCCAGCAGTTACGGGGGTGAGACCAAAAACATTCAGTACTTC. This translates into CASSYGGETKNIQYF.